This T cell receptor beta chain comes out of a study of immune evolution from preneoplasia to lung adenocarcinoma. Regarding the study as a whole: Top clone frequencies peaked in normal lung, apparently declining through invasive adenocarcinoma.

A note on this clone: No antigen is known for it.

Sequenced by immunoSEQ multiplex PCR; TCRdb stores in-frame clones only, minus some. The table records 4,500 to 7,000 clones, 60% to 80% of them present only once. Two lung cancer pathologists independently confirmed each histologic diagnosis. The material sequenced was FFPE adjacent normal lung tissue. The receptor comes from an older person with lung adenocarcinoma.

Here the CDR3 DNA reads TGTGCCAGCAGCACCCGGGGGAATGGTGAGACCCAGTACTTC. It codes for CASSTRGNGETQYF. The rearrangement links TRBV7-9 to TRBJ2-5; possibly TRBD2 for D (6 bases). Germline assignment: CDR1 SEHNR and CDR2 FQNEAQ (reference sequence). This CDR3 contains 14 residues. The V end was cut by 5 bases, the J end by 5 bases, with 15 bases between.